This TCR beta chain was sequenced for a study of cytomegalovirus exposure and HLA in healthy donors. Study results and limitations: In an earlier analysis, productive rearrangement rates for most beta V segments clustered near 87% or 30%. Several top significant clusters appeared, in a later analysis, to be linked to common viral pathogens. Later work found most CMV-associated TCR beta chains apparently HLA-restricted. While the bulk of TCR sequences proved rare, some public TCRs turned up in many donors.

PCR amplification relied on 60 Vbeta primers (plus 13 Jbeta primers). The data were produced by immunoSEQ multiplex PCR, yet TCRdb's version contains in-frame clones alone and is incomplete. The top ten hold roughly 7.2% of the sample, which has 77,000 or so clones, over 70% seen once. The V end lost 4 bases, the J end lost 3 bases, and 9 bases lay between the germline ends. The germline V gene has CDR1 SGHTA and CDR2 FQGNSA. This CDR3 is built from 13 residues. As to this clone: The antigen remains undetermined.

The V and J genes are TRBV7-2 and TRBJ1-2, with no clear D. Sequenced input: PBMCs. The sequence derives from a woman aged 40 to 50 in good health and CMV-seronegative. The CDR3 is CASSSSQYYGYTF. Here the CDR3 DNA reads TGTGCCAGCAGCTCCTCTCAGTACTATGGCTACACCTTC. Full variable domain (missing parts from reference TRBV7-2 and TRBJ1-2): GAGVSQSPSNKVTEKGKDVELRCDPISGHTALYWYRQSLGQGLEFLIYFQGNSAPDKSGLPSDRFSAERTGGSVSTLTIQRTQQEDSAVYLCASSSSQYYGYTFGSGTRLTVV.